Listed below are T cell receptor beta chains from one sample, sequenced in a study of CD8+ T cells in alopecia areata. Assay: immunoSEQ multiplex PCR; the TCRdb copy retains only in-frame clones and omits some. Seen here are over 85,000 clones, 41% observed once, and the top ten hold about 1.5%. The sequenced sample was CD4+ T cells sorted from blood. These receptors were obtained from a human donor with alopecia areata. The conserved cysteine and the conserved F or W are not part of the CDR3 here. Fields, in order: J gene, clone size, V gene, CDR3 protein. Expanded clones are given a class, and other clones once, few, many or no size at all.

J gene: TRBJ2-1
clone size: few
V gene: TRBV30
CDR3 protein: AWSGSGTVRGEQF

J gene: TRBJ2-7
clone size: NA
V gene: TRBV6-6
CDR3 protein: ASSYSSLETDEQY

J gene: TRBJ2-1
clone size: few
V gene: TRBV19
CDR3 protein: ASSRRGTPLNYNEQF

J gene: TRBJ2-3
clone size: NA
V gene: TRBV9
CDR3 protein: ASSVAVADTQY

J gene: TRBJ2-3
clone size: NA
V gene: TRBV2
CDR3 protein: ASSKLQGGTDTQY

J gene: TRBJ1-4
clone size: NA
V gene: TRBV30
CDR3 protein: AWTVGEKLF

J gene: TRBJ2-7
clone size: NA
V gene: TRBV19
CDR3 protein: ASSIPSTGATSYEQY

J gene: TRBJ2-1
clone size: few
V gene: TRBV7-2
CDR3 protein: ASRLLAGISYNEQF

J gene: TRBJ2-5
clone size: NA
V gene: TRBV30
CDR3 protein: AWRRGLRETQY

J gene: TRBJ2-4
clone size: NA
V gene: TRBV2
CDR3 protein: ASSITGFQNIQY

J gene: TRBJ2-5
clone size: NA
V gene: TRBV7-7
CDR3 protein: ASSSDRQETQY

J gene: TRBJ1-1
clone size: NA
V gene: TRBV9
CDR3 protein: ASSGVGGITEAF

J gene: TRBJ2-3
clone size: NA
V gene: TRBV30
CDR3 protein: TWSNSFAPQY

J gene: TRBJ2-7
clone size: NA
V gene: TRBV7-2
CDR3 protein: ASSLGPSTPYEQY

J gene: TRBJ2-7
clone size: NA
V gene: TRBV14
CDR3 protein: ASRPQANYEQY

J gene: TRBJ2-7
clone size: few
V gene: TRBV6-5
CDR3 protein: ASSYSSGRGSYEQY

J gene: TRBJ2-7
clone size: few
V gene: TRBV28
CDR3 protein: ASSRTSGYEQY

J gene: TRBJ2-2
clone size: NA
V gene: TRBV15
CDR3 protein: ATSRAGGGRVGELF

J gene: TRBJ1-6
clone size: once
V gene: TRBV6-5
CDR3 protein: ASSFTTGSISPLH

J gene: TRBJ1-2
clone size: few
V gene: TRBV7-2
CDR3 protein: ASSPDRASYGYT

J gene: TRBJ2-7
clone size: few
V gene: TRBV2
CDR3 protein: ASVTGLHEYEQY

J gene: TRBJ1-1
clone size: few
V gene: TRBV7-9
CDR3 protein: ASSSALGQGAEAF